One sample yielded the 5 T cell receptor beta chains listed below, sequenced in a study of beta chain features in type 1 diabetes (dated by TCRdb to the late 2010s). What the study reported, not specific to this receptor: Type 1 diabetes patients showed a moderate but significant shortening of TCRB CDR3 length in all four CD4+ subsets.

Library construction relied on the immunoSEQ multiplex PCR assay. The entire amount of isolated RNA was reverse transcribed using the High Capacity cDNA Reverse Transcription Kit, so the sequenced TCRB transcripts were expressed ones. TCRdb re-hosts the immuneACCESS table, in-frame sequences only. Its copies lack some clones; in the studies checked, an unresolved V gene accounts for under half of them, and the cause for the rest is not known. Within this sample are some 280,000 clones, with 13% to 15% of them counted one time only. The ten largest clonotypes hold about 0.015% of the sample. These receptors' targets are unknown. The sample comprised naive CD4+ T cells from blood. What this sample's cell subset or site label stands for: true naive CD4+ T cells. These receptors were taken from a man aged 30 to 45 with type 1 diabetes.

Comment on this clone: Other DNA sequences in this specimen translate into the identical CDR3. The chain employs TRBV9 and TRBJ2-1; maybe TRBD2 (5 bases). CDR3 size: 16 residues. The V gene lost 1 base and the J gene lost 0 bases, with 11 bases spanning the gap. Per germline, CDR1 SGDLS and CDR2 YYNGEE. The CDR3 spells CASSVSSGSSYNEQFF. The CDR3 bases are TGTGCCAGCAGCGTATCCAGCGGAAGCTCCTACAATGAGCAGTTCTTC. The full variable domain, with the rest looked up from reference TRBV9 and TRBJ2-1, is DSGVTQTPKHLITATGQRVTLRCSPRSGDLSVYWYQQSLDQGLQFLIQYYNGEERAKGNILERFSAQQFPDLHSELNLSSLELGDSALYFCASSVSSGSSYNEQFFGPGTRLTVL.

The gene calls are TRBV28 and TRBJ2-1, with D possibly TRBD2 on 5 matching bases. V was cut by 3 bases and J by 15 bases, with 15 bases left in between. The CDR3 covers 12 residues. Germline CDR1 reads MDHEN; CDR2 reads SYDVKM. CDR3 region: CASSFPPGIAFF. As DNA, the CDR3 is TGTGCCAGCAGTTTCCCCCCGGGGATAGCGTTCTTC.

In its sample, this clone was seen a few times. V usage is TRBV18 and J usage is TRBJ1-2, with a weak D call TRBD1 (5 bases). The CDR3 has 13 amino acids. Germline V lookup: CDR1 KGHSH, CDR2 LQKENI. Trimming cost V 4 bases and J 7 bases, with 13 bases left between them. The CDR3 coding sequence is TGTGCCAGCTCACAAGCCTCAGGGATTGGCTACACCTTC. Protein: CASSQASGIGYTF.

This clone was counted only a few times. The chain links TRBV11-2 to TRBJ2-2; TRBD2 matches 13 bases. CDR1 SGHAT and CDR2 FQNNGV come from the germline V gene. This CDR3 is 15 amino acids long. Trimming at V came to 6 bases and at J to 7 bases, leaving 5 bases not matched to a gene. The CDR3, as DNA: TGTGCCAGCAGGACTAGCGGGAGGCCCGGCGGGGAGCTGTTTTTT. As protein: CASRTSGRPGGELFF.

The chain has TRBV27 and TRBJ2-1; D possibly corresponds to TRBD1 (5 bases). The V and J ends lost 4 bases and 3 bases respectively, with 7 bases between them. Germline V gene data show CDR1 as MNHEY and CDR2 as SMNVEV (reference sequence). CDR3 size: 13 residues. CDR3 DNA sequence: TGTGCCAGCAGTTGGGGCGTCTACAATGAGCAGTTCTTC. Translating gives CASSWGVYNEQFF.